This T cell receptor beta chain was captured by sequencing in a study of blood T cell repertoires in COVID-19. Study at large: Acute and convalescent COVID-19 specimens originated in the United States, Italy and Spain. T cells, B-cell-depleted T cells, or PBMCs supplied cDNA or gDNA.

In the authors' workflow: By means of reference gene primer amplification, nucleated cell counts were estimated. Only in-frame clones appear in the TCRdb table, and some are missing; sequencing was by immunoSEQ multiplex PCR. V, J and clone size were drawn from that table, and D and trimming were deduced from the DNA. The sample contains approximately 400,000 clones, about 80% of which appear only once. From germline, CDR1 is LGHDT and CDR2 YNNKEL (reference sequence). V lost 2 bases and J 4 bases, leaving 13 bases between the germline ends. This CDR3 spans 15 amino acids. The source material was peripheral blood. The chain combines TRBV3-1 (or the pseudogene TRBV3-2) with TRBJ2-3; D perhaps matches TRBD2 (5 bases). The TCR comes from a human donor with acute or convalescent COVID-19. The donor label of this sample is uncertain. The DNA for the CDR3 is TGTGCCAGCAGCCAACTCGGGGAAGTTCCAGATACGCAGTATTTT. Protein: CASSQLGEVPDTQYF.